The TCR beta chain described here comes from a study of T cell changes during pregnancy in multiple sclerosis. The CDR3 has 18 residues. V was clipped by 7 bases and J by 0 bases; unmatched bases: 10. From germline, CDR1 is SGHVS and CDR2 FNYEAQ. Sequencing used immunoSEQ multiplex PCR; TCRdb keeps in-frame clones, though not all of them. The data show 60,000 to 75,000 clones, with about 91% seen just once and 1.4% to 1.5% held by the top ten. The sample was peripheral blood, taken after pregnancy. The TCR was taken from a female donor with multiple sclerosis, enrolled in a pregnancy study. The J gene is TRBJ2-5, the V gene TRBV7-6; TRBD2 agrees at 14 bases. The CDR3 coding sequence is TGTGCCAGCACCCTACTCGGACTAGCGGGAGGCTACCAAGAGACCCAGTACTTC. It yields the protein CASTLLGLAGGYQETQYF.